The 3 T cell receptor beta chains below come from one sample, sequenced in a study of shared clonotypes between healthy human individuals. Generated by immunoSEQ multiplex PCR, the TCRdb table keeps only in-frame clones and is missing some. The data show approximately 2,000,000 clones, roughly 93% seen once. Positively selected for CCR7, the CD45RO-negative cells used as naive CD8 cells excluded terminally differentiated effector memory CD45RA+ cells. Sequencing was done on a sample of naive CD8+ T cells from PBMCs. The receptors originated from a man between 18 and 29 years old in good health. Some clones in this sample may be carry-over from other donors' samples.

The CDR3 sequence: CAISESTPGFQETQYF. In DNA, the CDR3 is TGTGCCATCAGTGAGTCGACCCCAGGCTTCCAAGAGACCCAGTACTTC. The V gene is TRBV10-3, the J gene TRBJ2-5; D is undetermined. The germline V gene has CDR1 ENHRY and CDR2 SYGVKD. The V and J ends lost 0 bases and 1 base respectively, with 12 bases between them. The CDR3 extends over 16 amino acids.

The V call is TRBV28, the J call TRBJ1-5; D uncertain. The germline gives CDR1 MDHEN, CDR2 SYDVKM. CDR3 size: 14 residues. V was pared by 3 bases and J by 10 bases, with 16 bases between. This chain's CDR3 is CASSFLLGSSPQHF. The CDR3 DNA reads TGTGCCAGCAGTTTTTTGCTCGGGTCCTCACCCCAGCATTTT.

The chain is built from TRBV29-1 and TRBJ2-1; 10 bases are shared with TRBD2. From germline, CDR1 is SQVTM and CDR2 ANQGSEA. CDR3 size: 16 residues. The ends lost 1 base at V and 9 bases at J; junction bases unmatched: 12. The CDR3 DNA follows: TGCAGCGTTGAAGTAAGGGGGACTAGCGTGTTGAGTGAGCAGTTCTTC. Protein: CSVEVRGTSVLSEQFF.